This T cell receptor beta chain came from a study of T-cell reconstitution after alpha-beta-depleted transplantation in children. This clonotype was seen more than once but under ten times. Germline V gene data show CDR1 as LNHNV and CDR2 as YYDKDF (reference sequence). The length of the CDR3 is 14 residues. With 5 bases removed from V and 1 base from J, the gap between germline ends came to 9 bases. TCRbeta library construction was performed incorporating unique molecular identifiers. TCRdb analysed the PCR reads with MiXCR anew, one entry per CDR3 protein. The data hold around 400,000 distinct CDR3 sequences, with about a tenth observed a single time.

J is TRBJ1-5 and V is TRBV15, with D possibly matching TRBD1 (5 bases). The TCR comes from a human donor who donated a stem cell graft to a child with acute myeloid leukemia. The sequenced sample was PBMCs from the stem cell graft donor, obtained from the stem cell graft. This CDR3 reads CATSEGSSNQPQHF. The DNA for the CDR3 is TGTGCCACCAGCGAGGGGTCGAGCAATCAGCCCCAGCATTTT.